Following are 4 T cell receptor beta chains from one sample sequenced in a study of blood T cell repertoires in COVID-19. Clones were sequenced by immunoSEQ multiplex PCR, and TCRdb holds only the in-frame ones, with some missing. The repertoire consists of 400,000 to 450,000 clones, with roughly nine tenths occurring once and the leading ten covering 1% to 1.3%. Sequencing input: PBMCs or T cells enriched from blood (not recorded which). These receptors all stem from a man in his thirties or forties who had recovered from COVID-19.

The chain combines TRBV30 with TRBJ2-7; perhaps TRBD2 as D (5 bases). The CDR3 consists of 13 residues. Germline V CDR1 and CDR2: GTSNPN, SVGIG (reference sequence). Deletions cut 0 bases from V and 6 bases from J, with 12 bases between. CDR3 amino acids: CAWSVLGISEQYF. The CDR3 DNA is TGTGCCTGGAGTGTACTCGGGATAAGCGAGCAGTACTTC.

The V call is TRBV13, the J call TRBJ1-4, with D maybe TRBD1 (5 bases). Germline CDR1 and CDR2: PRHDT and FYEKMQ (reference sequence). This CDR3 has 14 residues. Trimming took 5 bases from V and 9 from J, leaving 16 bases between them. CDR3 residues: CASSLRDSDQKLFF. DNA of the CDR3: TGTGCCAGCAGCCTCCGGGACTCCGATCAAAAACTGTTTTTT.

The chain recombines TRBV28 with TRBJ2-5, with a possible D match to TRBD2 (6 bases). Germline values: CDR1 MDHEN, CDR2 SYDVKM. With 1 base removed from V and 9 bases from J, the gap between germline ends came to 15 bases. The CDR3 extends over 14 amino acids. In nucleotides, the CDR3 is TGTGCCAGCAGTTTATCAAGACAGCCGGGGGCCCAGTACTTC. Translation gives CASSLSRQPGAQYF.

The V and J genes are TRBV10-3 and TRBJ1-1; no clear D gene. Trimming cost V 8 bases and J 1 base, with 5 bases left between them. The CDR3 is 11 residues long. Germline lookup yields CDR1 ENHRY and CDR2 SYGVKD. The CDR3 sequence: CAIGGNTEAFF. Written as DNA, the CDR3 is TGTGCCATCGGCGGGAACACTGAAGCTTTCTTT.